This T cell receptor (beta chain) was recovered during a study of shared clonotypes between healthy human individuals. With 4 bases removed from V and 5 bases from J, the gap between germline ends came to 11 bases. The CDR3 sequence is 13 residues long. Germline V gene sequence: CDR1 LNHDA, CDR2 SQIVND (reference sequence). Study processing details: Filtering differed because ImmunoSEQ produced junction-only sequences that carried no quality scores. Measured with immunoSEQ multiplex PCR; TCRdb has only the in-frame clones, and not every one. V and J calls and clone size come straight from that table; D and trimming were deduced from the DNA. Of about 660,000 clones listed, approximately 79% are singletons.

The chain carries TRBV19 and TRBJ2-5, with D uncertain. Sequencing was performed on memory CD4+ T cells sorted from blood. Subset defined: CD45RA-negative fraction. This TCR was recovered from a young woman in good health. The CDR3 sequence is CASSTFNGETQYF. The CDR3 DNA follows: TGTGCCAGTAGTACTTTCAACGGGGAGACCCAGTACTTC.